A single sample gave rise to the 29 T cell receptor beta chains below, sequenced in a study of OX40 agonist ivuxolimab in advanced cancers. To prepare the library, the immunoSEQ multiplex PCR assay was applied. The table comes from immuneACCESS by way of TCRdb, which keeps in-frame sequences with V and J called. Part of the clones is missing from these tables; in studies checked, under half for an unresolved V gene and the rest for unknown reasons. The sample yields roughly 64,000 clones; more than 75% were counted once. The ten largest clones add up to roughly 2% of the sample. The specimen comprised CD4+ or CD8+ T cells sorted from blood, sampled in a trial of the OX40 agonist ivuxolimab. These TCRs come from an adult with an advanced solid tumor such as melanoma, head and neck, liver or kidney cancer.

The chain links TRBV6-5 to TRBJ2-5; D remains unclear. V was trimmed by 0 bases and J by 6 bases, leaving 17 bases between them. This CDR3 has 16 residues. CDR1 is MNHEY, CDR2 SVGAGI, per germline. DNA of the CDR3: TGTGCCAGCAGTTACTCGAGAAATGAAGACCTGAAGACCCAGTACTTC. Protein sequence: CASSYSRNEDLKTQYF.

The gene calls are TRBV7-2 and TRBJ2-7; maybe TRBD2 (5 bases). Germline loops: CDR1 SGHTA, CDR2 FQGNSA. V lost 4 bases, J lost 3 bases, and 19 bases lay in between. This CDR3 has 16 amino acids. CDR3: CASSSPRASIRYEQYF. The CDR3 coding sequence is TGTGCCAGCAGCTCACCCCGGGCTAGCATACGCTACGAGCAGTACTTC. Combining the CDR3 with reference TRBV7-2 and TRBJ2-7 gives the whole variable domain GAGVSQSPSNKVTEKGKDVELRCDPISGHTALYWYRQSLGQGLEFLIYFQGNSAPDKSGLPSDRFSAERTGGSVSTLTIQRTQQEDSAVYLCASSSPRASIRYEQYFGPGTRLTVT.

The chain combines TRBV4-1 with TRBJ2-1; 11 nucleotides line up with TRBD2. The CDR3 length is 14 residues. Per the germline V gene, CDR1 is MGHRA and CDR2 is YSYEKL. Germline trimming cut 6 bases from V and 7 bases from J; bases unmatched to any gene: 5. CDR3 protein: CASRRTSGRNEQFF. The CDR3 nucleotides read TGCGCCAGCAGGCGGACTAGCGGGCGGAATGAGCAGTTCTTC.

This clone has just one count. The chain employs TRBV5-1 and TRBJ2-7; D is perhaps TRBD1 or TRBD2 (5 bases each). This CDR3 comprises 16 residues. Germline-derived CDR1 and CDR2 are SGHRS and YFSETQ. V was cut by 1 base and J by 4 bases, with 18 bases left in between. DNA of the CDR3: TGCGCCAGCAGCTTGAATTGGGCAGGGAGTGGGTACGAGCAGTACTTC. This translates into CASSLNWAGSGYEQYF.

This rearrangement joins TRBV7-9 to TRBJ2-5; TRBD2 might be the D (6 bases). The CDR3 spans 13 residues. The germline gives CDR1 SEHNR, CDR2 FQNEAQ (reference sequence). The V gene lost 6 bases and the J gene lost 2 bases, with 10 bases spanning the gap. The DNA for the CDR3 is TGTGCCAGCAGGCGGGGATCGCAAGAGACCCAGTACTTC. Translation: CASRRGSQETQYF.

CDR3 sequence (DNA): TGCGCCAGCAGCCAAGGACTAGCGATTGCAGATACGCAGTATTTT. Protein sequence: CASSQGLAIADTQYF. This rearrangement joins TRBV4-1 to TRBJ2-3; 8 nucleotides line up with TRBD2. This CDR3 spans 15 amino acids. With 1 base clipped from V and 4 bases from J, the junction kept 4 bases outside the gene matches. Germline V gene lookup returns CDR1 MGHRA and CDR2 YSYEKL.

V gene TRBV7-2 combines with J gene TRBJ2-3; unclear D gene. The V end lost 8 bases, the J end lost 4 bases, and 13 bases lay between the germline ends. CDR3 length: 13 residues. Germline lookup yields CDR1 SGHTA and CDR2 FQGNSA. Here the CDR3 DNA reads TGTGCCAGCCGCCGCCGGACCGCAGATACGCAGTATTTT. This sequence encodes CASRRRTADTQYF.

The chain couples TRBV4-3 to TRBJ1-1, with D hard to call. Per germline, CDR1 LGHNA and CDR2 YSLEER. The CDR3 consists of 15 residues. The ends were cut back, 0 bases at V and 5 bases at J, with 13 bases in the middle. CDR3 DNA sequence: TGCGCCAGCAGCCAAGATCGGGGAGGGTGGACTGAAGCTTTCTTT. Its translation is CASSQDRGGWTEAFF.

In this sample, this clone turned up a few times. The chain combines TRBV6-1 with TRBJ1-2; D not certain. The CDR3 length is 12 residues. Germline V gene lookup returns CDR1 MNHNS and CDR2 SASEGT. Trimming removed 7 bases at V and 4 bases at J, with 10 bases between. CDR3 in amino acids: CASTWVRYGYTF. The CDR3 DNA is TGTGCCAGCACCTGGGTACGCTATGGCTACACCTTC.

This chain joins TRBV9 and TRBJ2-1; 8 nucleotides align to TRBD2. Trimming cost V 2 bases and J 5 bases; bases outside gene matches: 6. CDR1 is SGDLS, CDR2 YYNGEE, per germline. The CDR3 loop spans 15 amino acids. CDR3 region: CASSVLGLGNNEQFF. The CDR3 DNA reads as TGTGCCAGCAGCGTGCTGGGACTAGGAAACAATGAGCAGTTCTTC.

The rearrangement uses TRBV27 and TRBJ1-4; D remains unclear. This CDR3 has 13 amino acids. Trimming shortened V by 8 bases and J by 8 bases, and 15 bases separated the two germline ends. Germline CDR1 is MNHEY and CDR2 is SMNVEV (reference sequence). CDR3 DNA sequence: TGTGCCAGCGGGCGGTTGGGAGGCGAAAAACTGTTTTTT. It codes for CASGRLGGEKLFF.

The chain carries TRBV6-1 and TRBJ1-3; D might be TRBD1 (6 bases). The CDR3 runs to 15 residues. In germline, CDR1 is MNHNS, CDR2 SASEGT. V was cut by 5 bases and J by 0 bases, with 11 bases left in between. CDR3 region: CASSKGDTSGNTIYF. DNA for the CDR3: TGTGCCAGCAGTAAGGGGGACACCTCTGGAAACACCATATATTTT.

The chain is built from TRBV10-3 and TRBJ2-3, with 8 bases that match TRBD2. Germline lookup yields CDR1 ENHRY and CDR2 SYGVKD. The CDR3 is made up of 17 amino acids. V was pared by 3 bases and J by 1 base, with 9 bases of the junction left unmatched. CDR3 nucleotide sequence: TGTGCCATCAGTGAATACATAGCGGGAAAAGGCACAGATACGCAGTATTTT. Encoded protein: CAISEYIAGKGTDTQYF.

This chain uses TRBV7-9 with TRBJ2-7, with D perhaps matching TRBD1 (6 bases). Germline values: CDR1 SEHNR, CDR2 FQNEAQ (reference sequence). The V end was cut by 5 bases, the J end by 6 bases, with 23 bases between. The CDR3 has 16 residues. This chain's CDR3 is CASSRNPGTSGSEQYF. The CDR3 DNA reads as TGTGCCAGCAGCCGGAATCCCGGGACAAGTGGGTCCGAGCAGTACTTC.

This clone was found once. The CDR3 region is CASSMSRDYRTDTQYF. In DNA form, the CDR3 reads TGTGCCAGCAGCATGTCCCGGGACTACCGCACAGATACGCAGTATTTT. The genes are TRBV11-2 and TRBJ2-3, with 7 bases aligning to TRBD2. Looked up from germline, CDR1 is SGHAT and CDR2 is FQNNGV. This CDR3 has 16 residues. V shed 5 bases, J shed 1 base, and the junction held 9 bases outside the gene matches.

The chain joins TRBV11-2 to TRBJ2-6; possible D gene TRBD1, 5 bases. Germline CDR1 is SGHAT and CDR2 is FQNNGV. The CDR3 covers 15 residues. Trimming took 4 bases from V and 2 from J, leaving 9 bases between them. DNA of the CDR3: TGTGCCAGCAGCTCCAGGGTTACTGGGGCCAACGTCCTGACTTTC. Encoded protein: CASSSRVTGANVLTF.

The chain couples TRBV7-9 to TRBJ2-1, with unresolved D. The V gene's germline CDR1 is SEHNR and CDR2 FQNEAQ (reference sequence). Trimming left V 5 bases short and J 15 bases short, with 17 bases between. There are 12 residues in the CDR3. The CDR3 nucleotides are TGTGCCAGCAGCCCCAACTCGTTCGGCCCGTTCTTC. Translating it yields CASSPNSFGPFF.

The V and J genes are TRBV6-5 and TRBJ2-3; D unclear. Trimming pared 3 bases from V and 1 base from J, leaving 11 bases between. The CDR3 extends over 15 amino acids. Germline CDR1 reads MNHEY; CDR2 reads SVGAGI. The DNA of the CDR3 is TGTGCCAGCAGTTATGAACTCCCGGGCACAGATACGCAGTATTTT. Translating it yields CASSYELPGTDTQYF.

The CDR3 region is CASSLVVSTSLSYEQYF. The CDR3 DNA is TGTGCCAGCAGCTTGGTGGTGAGCACCTCCCTCTCGTACGAGCAGTACTTC. The rearrangement joins TRBV5-4 to TRBJ2-7; D uncertain. Germline values: CDR1 SGHNT, CDR2 YYREEE (reference sequence). The germline V and J ends were trimmed by 0 bases and 4 bases, with 20 bases remaining between them. The CDR3 runs 17 residues.

This chain joins TRBV7-8 and TRBJ1-1, with no clear D. The CDR3 has 13 amino acids. Trimming left V 5 bases short and J 5 bases short, with 12 bases between. Germline lookup yields CDR1 SGHVS and CDR2 FQNEAQ. In DNA form, the CDR3 reads TGTGCCAGCAGCCCCACAAGGCAGACTGAAGCTTTCTTT. It yields the protein CASSPTRQTEAFF.

The chain joins TRBV11-2 to TRBJ2-3; 14 bases are shared with TRBD2. Germline V gene sequence: CDR1 SGHAT, CDR2 FQNNGV. This CDR3 is built from 17 residues. V was clipped by 4 bases and J by 5 bases; unmatched bases: 8. CDR3 bases: TGTGCCAGCAGCTACGGACTAGCGGGAGGCCGGGTAGATACGCAGTATTTT. It codes for CASSYGLAGGRVDTQYF.

The chain recombines TRBV18 with TRBJ2-2, with TRBD1 identical over 10 bases. Germline CDR1 KGHSH, CDR2 LQKENI. V dropped 3 bases and J dropped 6; count of bases not matched to a gene: 10. The CDR3 is 17 residues long. In DNA, the CDR3 is TGTGCCAGCTCACCGCCAGCGACAGGGGGCACGGCCGGGGAGCTGTTTTTT. Its protein is CASSPPATGGTAGELFF. The variable domain in full, completed from reference TRBV18 and TRBJ2-2, reads NAGVMQNPRHLVRRRGQEARLRCSPMKGHSHVYWYRQLPEEGLKFMVYLQKENIIDESGMPKERFSAEFPKEGPSILRIQQVVRGDSAAYFCASSPPATGGTAGELFFGEGSRLTVL.

This rearrangement joins TRBV29-1 to TRBJ1-2; 11 positions agree with TRBD1. Germline lookup yields CDR1 SQVTM and CDR2 ANQGSEA. V lost 6 bases, J lost 8 bases, and 11 bases stayed unmatched. This CDR3 has 14 amino acids. For the CDR3, the DNA is TGCAGCGTAACCGCGGACAGGGGGCTCGGGGGCTACACCTTC. It encodes CSVTADRGLGGYTF.

With respect to this clone: Other DNA sequences in the same sample also yield this CDR3. The V gene is TRBV5-1, the J gene TRBJ2-5, with unresolved D. V lost 2 bases, J lost 2 bases, and 1 base lay in between. Germline CDR1 and CDR2: SGHRS and YFSETQ. CDR3 length: 11 residues. The CDR3 loop is CASSLQETQYF. For the CDR3, the DNA is TGCGCCAGCAGCTTACAAGAGACCCAGTACTTC.

V is TRBV7-8 and J is TRBJ2-3; D unclear. The CDR3 is 16 amino acids. V was cut by 0 bases and J by 0 bases, with 10 bases left in between. Germline CDR1 SGHVS, CDR2 FQNEAQ. CDR3 sequence (DNA): TGTGCCAGCAGCTTAGCACATTTGGGGAGCACAGATACGCAGTATTTT. Translated: CASSLAHLGSTDTQYF.

The chain carries TRBV5-1 and TRBJ2-2; D is uncertain. CDR1 and CDR2 (germline): SGHRS, YFSETQ. The CDR3 contains 14 residues. V was trimmed by 6 bases and J by 2 bases, leaving 11 bases between them. The CDR3 protein is CASKEQLNTGELFF. In nucleotides, the CDR3 is TGCGCCAGCAAGGAACAGCTTAACACCGGGGAGCTGTTTTTT.

The count of this clone is one. This chain uses TRBV7-9 with TRBJ2-6; D unclear. V was clipped by 1 base and J by 2 bases, with 6 bases between them. The CDR3 sequence is 15 residues long. Germline values: CDR1 SEHNR, CDR2 FQNEAQ (reference sequence). The CDR3 DNA sequence: TGTGCCAGCAGCTTAGAACGGGCTGGGGCCAACGTCCTGACTTTC. The encoded protein is CASSLERAGANVLTF.

Concerning this clone: Additional DNA sequences in this sample encode the identical CDR3. This sequence joins TRBV9 and TRBJ1-4, with 8 bases that match TRBD1. Germline-derived CDR1 and CDR2 are SGDLS and YYNGEE. The junction had 6 bases not matched to a gene; V was cut back by 0 bases and J by 2 bases. This CDR3 is built from 17 residues. CDR3: CASSVGQGRATNEKLFF. DNA for the CDR3: TGTGCCAGCAGCGTAGGACAGGGGCGGGCGACTAATGAAAAACTGTTTTTT.

This sequence joins TRBV6-6 and TRBJ2-7; the match to TRBD2 covers 9 bases. The length of the CDR3 is 15 residues. Germline-derived CDR1 and CDR2 are MNHNY and SVGAGI (reference sequence). The J segment lost 5 bases and the V segment lost 2 bases, leaving 7 bases of the junction unmatched. DNA of the CDR3: TGTGCCAGCAGTTACGAGCTAGCGGGAACTCACGAGCAGTACTTC. Its protein is CASSYELAGTHEQYF.